This TCR beta chain was captured by sequencing in a study of blood T cell repertoires in COVID-19. The table came from immunoSEQ multiplex PCR; TCRdb's copy has only in-frame clones and leaves some out. Seen here are more than 90,000 clones, around 90% observed once, and the top ten hold around 20%. Looked up from germline, CDR1 is SGDLS and CDR2 is YYNGEE. The V and J ends lost 4 bases and 5 bases, in that order; junction bases with no gene match: 13. The CDR3 length is 17 residues. The chain links TRBV9 to TRBJ2-5; TRBD1 aligns across 11 bases. Sample: peripheral blood. This receptor was taken from a woman aged 55-75 years with COVID-19, enrolled during active disease. CDR3 bases: TGTGCCAGCAGCTCCGGGACAGGGGGATCAAGCGACGAGACCCAGTACTTC. Translation gives CASSSGTGGSSDETQYF.